Reported below is one T cell receptor (beta chain). Using its own MiXCR run on the 5' RACE reads, TCRdb lists one record per CDR3 protein. This sample has about 150,000 distinct CDR3 sequences; roughly 11% occur once, and the top ten carry less than 5%. The sample originates from a study of CD8 T cells in ankylosing spondylitis. V dropped 11 bases and J dropped 2 bases, with 26 bases sitting between them. The CDR3 spans 17 residues. Germline V lookup: CDR1 LGHDT, CDR2 YNNKEL (reference sequence). The V call is TRBV3-1, the J call TRBJ2-3; perhaps TRBD1 as D (6 bases). Sequencing used blood, either unsorted or a sorted T cell fraction (not recorded which). The sequence derives from a female donor with ankylosing spondylitis or in good health (not recorded which). For the CDR3, the DNA is TGTGCCTCCTGCAAGCAGGGGCCTTGCGGAGCCACAGATACGCAGTATTTT. As protein: CASCKQGPCGATDTQYF.